This T cell receptor (beta chain) was documented in a study of blood T cells in healthy people across ages. A second PCR of 7 to 11 cycles used a sample-barcoded 5' primer and a J-beta primer mix. One entry per CDR3 protein, called by TCRdb with MiXCR from the 5' RACE reads. Among around 1,600,000 distinct CDR3 sequences listed, 35% to 45% were seen once. V was cut by 4 bases and J by 7 bases, with 18 bases left in between. There are 15 residues in the CDR3. From germline, CDR1 is SGDLS and CDR2 YYNGEE. Sequenced input: blood. V gene TRBV9 combines with J gene TRBJ1-5, with D possibly being TRBD1 (6 bases). This receptor was identified in a young woman in good health. In nucleotides, the CDR3 is TGTGCCAGCAGCTGGGGTACAGGGCTGGGCCAGCCCCAGCATTTT. The encoded protein is CASSWGTGLGQPQHF.